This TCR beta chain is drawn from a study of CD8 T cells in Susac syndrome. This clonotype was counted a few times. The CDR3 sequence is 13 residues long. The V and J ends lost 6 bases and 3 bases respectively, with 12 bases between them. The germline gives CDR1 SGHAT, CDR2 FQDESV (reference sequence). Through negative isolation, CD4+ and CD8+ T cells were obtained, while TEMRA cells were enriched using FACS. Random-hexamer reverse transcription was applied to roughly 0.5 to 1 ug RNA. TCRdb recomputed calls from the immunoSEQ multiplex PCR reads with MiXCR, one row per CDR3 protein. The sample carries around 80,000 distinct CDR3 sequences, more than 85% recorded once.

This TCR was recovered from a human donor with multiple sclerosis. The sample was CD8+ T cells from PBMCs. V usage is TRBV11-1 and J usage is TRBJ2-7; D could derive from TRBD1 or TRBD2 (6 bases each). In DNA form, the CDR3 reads TGTGCCAGCAGAGGAGGGGGAAGCTACGAGCAGTACTTC. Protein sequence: CASRGGGSYEQYF.